Sequencing of this T cell receptor beta chain was carried out in a study of control samples from healthy donors and cancer patients. The V gene's germline CDR1 is MNHEY and CDR2 SMNVEV (reference sequence). V was trimmed by 5 bases and J by 2 bases, leaving 19 bases between them. CDR3 length equals 17 residues. Assay: immunoSEQ multiplex PCR; the TCRdb copy retains only in-frame clones and omits some. The sample comprises approximately 80,000 clones, around nine tenths of which are singletons, and around 5.7% rests with the top ten. The sequence derives from a woman in her forties or fifties in good health. This chain uses TRBV27 with TRBJ1-3; perhaps TRBD1 as D (5 bases). The sample comprised blood. In DNA, the CDR3 is TGTGCCAGCAGTGCCCTTATGGGGGGAGGCGCTGGAAACACCATATATTTT. Its protein is CASSALMGGGAGNTIYF.